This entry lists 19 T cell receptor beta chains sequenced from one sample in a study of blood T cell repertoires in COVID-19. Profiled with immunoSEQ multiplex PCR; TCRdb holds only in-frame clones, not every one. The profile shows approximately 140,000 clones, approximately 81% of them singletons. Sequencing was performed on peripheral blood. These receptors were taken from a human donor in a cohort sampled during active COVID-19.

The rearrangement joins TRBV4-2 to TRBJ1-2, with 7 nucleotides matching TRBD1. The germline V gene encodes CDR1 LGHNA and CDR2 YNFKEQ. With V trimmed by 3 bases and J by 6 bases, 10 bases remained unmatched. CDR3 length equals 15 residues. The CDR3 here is CASSQNLGGRDGYTF. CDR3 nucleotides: TGTGCCAGCAGCCAGAATCTAGGGGGCAGGGATGGCTACACCTTC.

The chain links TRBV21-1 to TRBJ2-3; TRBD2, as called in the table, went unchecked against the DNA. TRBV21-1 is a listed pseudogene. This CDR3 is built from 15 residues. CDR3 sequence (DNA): TGTGCCAGCGGGGGGAAAGAGAGGACCACAGATACGCAGTATTTT. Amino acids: CASGGKERTTDTQYF.

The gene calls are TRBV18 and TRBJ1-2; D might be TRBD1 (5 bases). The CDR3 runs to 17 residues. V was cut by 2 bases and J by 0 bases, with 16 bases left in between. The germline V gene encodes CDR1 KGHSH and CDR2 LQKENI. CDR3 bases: TGTGCCAGCTCACCAAATAATTTGGACATTTCTAACTATGGCTACACCTTC. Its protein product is CASSPNNLDISNYGYTF.

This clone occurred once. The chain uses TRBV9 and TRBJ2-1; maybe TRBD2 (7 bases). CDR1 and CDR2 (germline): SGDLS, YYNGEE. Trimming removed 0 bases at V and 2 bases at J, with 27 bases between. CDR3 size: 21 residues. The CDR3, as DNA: TGTGCCAGCAGCGTAGGCGGCCTTCCGAGGGAGGGGGACCCACCCTACAATGAGCAGTTCTTC. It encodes CASSVGGLPREGDPPYNEQFF.

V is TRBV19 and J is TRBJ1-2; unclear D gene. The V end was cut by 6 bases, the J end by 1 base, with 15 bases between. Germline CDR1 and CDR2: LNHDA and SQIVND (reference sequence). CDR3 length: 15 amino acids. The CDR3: CASSIKGASNYGYTF. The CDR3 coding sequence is TGTGCCAGTAGCATTAAGGGAGCAAGTAACTATGGCTACACCTTC.

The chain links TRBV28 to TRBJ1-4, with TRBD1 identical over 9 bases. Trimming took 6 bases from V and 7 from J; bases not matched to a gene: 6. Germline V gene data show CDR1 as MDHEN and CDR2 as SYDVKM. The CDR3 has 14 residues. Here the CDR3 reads CASRGTGKGEKLFF. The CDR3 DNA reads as TGTGCCAGCAGAGGGACAGGGAAGGGTGAAAAACTGTTTTTT.

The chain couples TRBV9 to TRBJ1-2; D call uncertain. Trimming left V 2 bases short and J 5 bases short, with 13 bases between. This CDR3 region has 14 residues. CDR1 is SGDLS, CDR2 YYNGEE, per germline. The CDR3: CASSVGQADYGYTF. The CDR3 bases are TGTGCCAGCAGCGTGGGTCAGGCAGATTATGGCTACACCTTC.

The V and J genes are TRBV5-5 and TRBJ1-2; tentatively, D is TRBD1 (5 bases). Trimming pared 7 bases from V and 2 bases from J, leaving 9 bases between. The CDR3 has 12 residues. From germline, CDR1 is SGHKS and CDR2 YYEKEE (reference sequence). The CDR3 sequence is CASGQGNYGYTF. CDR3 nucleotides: TGTGCCAGCGGCCAGGGAAACTATGGCTACACCTTC.

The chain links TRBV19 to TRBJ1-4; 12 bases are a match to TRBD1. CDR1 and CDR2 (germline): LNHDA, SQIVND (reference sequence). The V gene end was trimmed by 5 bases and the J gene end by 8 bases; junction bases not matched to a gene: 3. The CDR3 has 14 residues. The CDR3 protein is CASSSGQGAEKLFF. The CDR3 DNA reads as TGTGCCAGTAGTTCGGGACAGGGGGCAGAAAAACTGTTTTTT.

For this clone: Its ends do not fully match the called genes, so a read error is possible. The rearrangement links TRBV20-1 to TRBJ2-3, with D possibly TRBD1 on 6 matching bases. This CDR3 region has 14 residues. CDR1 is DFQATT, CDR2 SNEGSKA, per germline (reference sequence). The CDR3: CSASTPERTDTQCF. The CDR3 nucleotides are TGCAGTGCTAGTACCCCCGAGCGGACAGATACGCAGTGTTTT.

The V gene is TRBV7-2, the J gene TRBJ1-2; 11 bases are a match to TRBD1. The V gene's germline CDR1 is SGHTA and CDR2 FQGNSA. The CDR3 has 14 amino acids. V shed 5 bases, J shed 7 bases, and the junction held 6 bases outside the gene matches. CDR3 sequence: CASSRDRGSPGYTF. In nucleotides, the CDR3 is TGTGCCAGCAGCAGGGACAGGGGGTCTCCTGGCTACACCTTC.

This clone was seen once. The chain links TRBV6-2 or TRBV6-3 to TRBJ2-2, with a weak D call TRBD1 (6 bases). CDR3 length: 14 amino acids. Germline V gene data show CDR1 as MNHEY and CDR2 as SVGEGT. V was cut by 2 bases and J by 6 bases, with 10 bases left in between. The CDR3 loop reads CASSYHQGSGELFF. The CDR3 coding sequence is TGTGCCAGCAGTTACCACCAGGGGTCCGGGGAGCTGTTTTTT.

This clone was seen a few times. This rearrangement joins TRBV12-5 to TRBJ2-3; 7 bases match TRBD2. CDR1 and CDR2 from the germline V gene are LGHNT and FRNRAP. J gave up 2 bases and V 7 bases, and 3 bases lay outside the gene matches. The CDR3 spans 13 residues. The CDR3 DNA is TGTGCTAGTGCCGCGGGGGTCACAGATACGCAGTATTTT. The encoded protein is CASAAGVTDTQYF.

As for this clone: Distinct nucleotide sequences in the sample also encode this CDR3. DNA for the CDR3: TGTGCCAGCAGCTTGGTTGGAGGGGCCTACAATGAGCAGTTCTTC. Its translation: CASSLVGGAYNEQFF. The chain carries TRBV5-4 and TRBJ2-1, with D perhaps TRBD2 (6 bases). Trimming took off 0 bases at V and 2 bases at J, with 9 bases between the two ends. This CDR3 has 15 amino acids. Germline V lookup: CDR1 SGHNT, CDR2 YYREEE (reference sequence).

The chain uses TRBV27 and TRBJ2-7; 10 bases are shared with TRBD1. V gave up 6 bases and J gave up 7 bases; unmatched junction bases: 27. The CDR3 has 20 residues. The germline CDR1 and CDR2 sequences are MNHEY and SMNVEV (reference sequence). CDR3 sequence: CASSLHPRGQGILRFGEQYF. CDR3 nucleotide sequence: TGTGCCAGCAGCCTACACCCTCGGGGACAGGGGATCCTTAGGTTTGGGGAGCAGTACTTC.

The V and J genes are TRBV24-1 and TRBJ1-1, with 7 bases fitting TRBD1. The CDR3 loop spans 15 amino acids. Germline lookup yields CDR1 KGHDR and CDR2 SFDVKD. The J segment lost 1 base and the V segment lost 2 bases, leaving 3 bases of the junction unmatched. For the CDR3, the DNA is TGTGCCACCAGTGATTCCAACAGGGGGAACACTGAAGCTTTCTTT. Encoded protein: CATSDSNRGNTEAFF.

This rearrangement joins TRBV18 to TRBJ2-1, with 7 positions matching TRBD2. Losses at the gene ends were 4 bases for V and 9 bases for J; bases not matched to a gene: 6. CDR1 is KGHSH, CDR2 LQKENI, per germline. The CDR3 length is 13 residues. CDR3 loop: CASSHPLASEQFF. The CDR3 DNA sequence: TGTGCCAGCTCACACCCACTAGCGAGTGAGCAGTTCTTC.

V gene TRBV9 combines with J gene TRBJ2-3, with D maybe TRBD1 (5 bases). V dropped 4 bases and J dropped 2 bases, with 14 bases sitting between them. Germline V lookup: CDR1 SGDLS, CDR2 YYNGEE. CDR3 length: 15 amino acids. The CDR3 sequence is CASSWIQDNTDTQYF. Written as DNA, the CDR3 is TGTGCCAGCAGCTGGATCCAGGACAACACAGATACGCAGTATTTT.

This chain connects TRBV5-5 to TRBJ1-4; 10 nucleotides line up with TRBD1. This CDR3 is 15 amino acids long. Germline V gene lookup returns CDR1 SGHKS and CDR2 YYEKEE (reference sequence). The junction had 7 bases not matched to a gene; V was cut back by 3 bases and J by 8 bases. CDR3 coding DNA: TGTGCCAGCAGCTCACCCGGGACAGGGGACGAAAAACTGTTTTTT. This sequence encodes CASSSPGTGDEKLFF.